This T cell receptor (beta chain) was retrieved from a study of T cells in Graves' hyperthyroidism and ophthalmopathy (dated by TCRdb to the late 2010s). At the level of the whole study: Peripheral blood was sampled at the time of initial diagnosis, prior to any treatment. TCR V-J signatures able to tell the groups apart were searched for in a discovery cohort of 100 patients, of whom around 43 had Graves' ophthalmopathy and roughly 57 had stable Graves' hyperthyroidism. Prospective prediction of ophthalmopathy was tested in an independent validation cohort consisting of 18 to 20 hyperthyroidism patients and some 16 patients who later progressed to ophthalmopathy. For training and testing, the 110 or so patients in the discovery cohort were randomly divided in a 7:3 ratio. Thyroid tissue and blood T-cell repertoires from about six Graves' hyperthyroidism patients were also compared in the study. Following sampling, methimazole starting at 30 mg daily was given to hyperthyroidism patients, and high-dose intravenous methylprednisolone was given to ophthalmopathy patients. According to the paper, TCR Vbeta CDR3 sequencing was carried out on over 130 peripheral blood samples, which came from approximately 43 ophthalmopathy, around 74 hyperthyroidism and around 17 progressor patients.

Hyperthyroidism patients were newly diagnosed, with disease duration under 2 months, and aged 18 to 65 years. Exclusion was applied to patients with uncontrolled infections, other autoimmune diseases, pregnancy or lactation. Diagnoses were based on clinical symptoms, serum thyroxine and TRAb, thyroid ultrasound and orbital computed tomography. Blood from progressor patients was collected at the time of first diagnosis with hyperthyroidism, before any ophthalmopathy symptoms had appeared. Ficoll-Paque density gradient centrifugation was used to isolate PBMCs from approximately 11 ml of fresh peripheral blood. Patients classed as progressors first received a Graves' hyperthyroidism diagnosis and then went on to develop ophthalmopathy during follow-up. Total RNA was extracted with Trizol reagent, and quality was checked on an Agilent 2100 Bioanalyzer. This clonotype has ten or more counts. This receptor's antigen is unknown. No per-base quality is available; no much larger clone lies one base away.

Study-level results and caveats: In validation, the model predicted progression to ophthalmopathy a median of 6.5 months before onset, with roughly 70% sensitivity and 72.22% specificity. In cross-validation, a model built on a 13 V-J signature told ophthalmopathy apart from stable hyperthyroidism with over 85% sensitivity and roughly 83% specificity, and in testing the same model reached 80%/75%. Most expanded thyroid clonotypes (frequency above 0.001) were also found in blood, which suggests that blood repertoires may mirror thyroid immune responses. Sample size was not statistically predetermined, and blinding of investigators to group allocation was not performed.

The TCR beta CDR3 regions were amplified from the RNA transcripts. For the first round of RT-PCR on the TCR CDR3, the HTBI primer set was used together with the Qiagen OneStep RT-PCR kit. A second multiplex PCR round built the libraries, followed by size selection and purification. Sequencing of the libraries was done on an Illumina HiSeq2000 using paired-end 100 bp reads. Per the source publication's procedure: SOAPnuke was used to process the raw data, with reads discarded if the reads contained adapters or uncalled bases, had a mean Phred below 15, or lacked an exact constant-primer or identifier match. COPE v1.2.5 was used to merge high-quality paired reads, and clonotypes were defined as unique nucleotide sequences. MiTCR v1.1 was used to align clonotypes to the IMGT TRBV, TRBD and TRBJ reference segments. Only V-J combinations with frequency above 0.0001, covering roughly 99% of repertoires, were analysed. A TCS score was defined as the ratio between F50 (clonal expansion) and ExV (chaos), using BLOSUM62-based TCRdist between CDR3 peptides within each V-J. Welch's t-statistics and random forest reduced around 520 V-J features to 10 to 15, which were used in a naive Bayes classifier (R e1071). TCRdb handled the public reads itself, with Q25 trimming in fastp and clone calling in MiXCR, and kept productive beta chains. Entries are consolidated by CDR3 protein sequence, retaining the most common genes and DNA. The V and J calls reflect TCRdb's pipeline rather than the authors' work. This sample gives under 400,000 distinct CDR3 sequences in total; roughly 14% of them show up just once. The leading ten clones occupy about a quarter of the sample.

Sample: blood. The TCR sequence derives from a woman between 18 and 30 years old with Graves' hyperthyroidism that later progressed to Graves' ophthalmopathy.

The nucleotide sequence reads TGTGCCAGCAGTTCCAGCGGACCTCGGGAGCAGTACTTC. It translates to CASSSSGPREQYF. The chain couples TRBV28 to TRBJ2-7, and the D gene may be TRBD2, 5 bases matching. CDR1 and CDR2 were assigned from the germline V gene as MDHEN and SYDVKM. The CDR3 numbers 13 residues from cysteine through phenylalanine. The read is trimmed to its CDR3 DNA, 39 bases read in frame from base 1. V gives up 4 bases and J gives up 7 bases, and the segment between their germline ends measures 14 bases.